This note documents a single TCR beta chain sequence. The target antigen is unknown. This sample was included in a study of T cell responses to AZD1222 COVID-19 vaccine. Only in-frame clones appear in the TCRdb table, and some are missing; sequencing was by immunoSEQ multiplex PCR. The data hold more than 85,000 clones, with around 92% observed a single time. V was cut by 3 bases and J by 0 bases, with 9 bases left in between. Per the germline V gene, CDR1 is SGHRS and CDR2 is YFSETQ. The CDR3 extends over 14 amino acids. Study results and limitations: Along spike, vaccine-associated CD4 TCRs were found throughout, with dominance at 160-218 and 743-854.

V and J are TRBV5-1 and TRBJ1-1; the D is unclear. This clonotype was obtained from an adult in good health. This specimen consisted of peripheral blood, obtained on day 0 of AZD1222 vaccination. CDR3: CASSYNTLNTEAFF. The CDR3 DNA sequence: TGCGCCAGCAGCTACAACACTCTGAACACTGAAGCTTTCTTT.